The 31 T cell receptor beta chains below come from one sample, sequenced in a study of blood T cells in healthy people across ages. Alongside a J-beta primer mix, a sample-barcoded 5' primer served in a second PCR lasting 7 to 11 cycles. TCRdb re-derived calls from the 5' RACE reads in MiXCR, one entry per CDR3 protein. The table records 600,000 to 650,000 distinct CDR3 sequences, approximately 59% of them present only once. The sample comprised blood. The receptor set was obtained from a man in his fifties or sixties in good health.

The chain has TRBV12-3 or TRBV12-4 and TRBJ1-2, with TRBD1 as a possible D gene (6 bases). This CDR3 is 13 amino acids long. The V end lost 6 bases, the J end lost 6 bases, and 14 bases lay between the germline ends. This chain's CDR3 is CASSLGGQDGYTF. Written as DNA, the CDR3 is TGTGCCAGCAGCCTAGGGGGGCAGGATGGCTACACCTTC.

This chain connects TRBV3-1 to TRBJ2-6; no reliable D call. The CDR3 runs 15 residues. Germline V gene lookup returns CDR1 LGHDT and CDR2 YNNKEL (reference sequence). The V and J ends lost 0 bases and 0 bases respectively, with 3 bases between them. The CDR3 DNA follows: TGTGCCAGCAGCCAAGATGTCTCTGGGGCCAACGTCCTGACTTTC. Amino acids: CASSQDVSGANVLTF.

Note on this clonotype: One end of the junction varies from germline; a read error may be responsible. J is TRBJ2-4 and V is TRBV13, with a weak D call TRBD1 (5 bases). The J call is doubtful: the DNA matches TRBJ2-7 better. The CDR3 consists of 12 residues. Germline-derived CDR1 and CDR2 are PRHDT and FYEKMQ (reference sequence). DNA of the CDR3: TGTGCCGGCAGCTTAGGAAGGGGCGAGCAGTACTTC. Translation: CAGSLGRGEQYF.

The chain is built from TRBV9 and TRBJ2-5; 7 nucleotides match TRBD1. Trimming cost V 0 bases and J 5 bases; bases outside gene matches: 4. The CDR3 is 14 amino acids. CDR1 SGDLS and CDR2 YYNGEE come from the germline V gene. The CDR3 protein is CASSVEGARETQYF. As DNA, the CDR3 is TGTGCCAGCAGCGTAGAGGGGGCTAGGGAGACCCAGTACTTC.

This clonotype was seen a few times. The rearrangement links TRBV7-9 to TRBJ2-7, with D hard to call. The V end was cut by 11 bases, the J end by 2 bases, with 13 bases between. The CDR3 length is 12 residues. Per the germline V gene, CDR1 is SEHNR and CDR2 is FQNEAQ (reference sequence). CDR3 residues: CASRTDTYEQYF. The CDR3 DNA reads TGTGCCTCCAGGACGGATACCTACGAGCAGTACTTC.

V usage is TRBV5-1 and J usage is TRBJ1-1; 9 nucleotides align to TRBD1. CDR1 and CDR2 (germline): SGHRS, YFSETQ. This CDR3 region has 16 residues. V shed 0 bases, J shed 5 bases, and the junction held 8 bases outside the gene matches. The CDR3: CASSLDPTGGRTEAFF. CDR3 DNA: TGCGCCAGCAGCTTGGACCCGACAGGGGGAAGGACTGAAGCTTTCTTT.

This chain joins TRBV20-1 and TRBJ1-5; no clear D gene. The length of the CDR3 is 15 residues. Trimming pared 0 bases from V and 5 bases from J, leaving 14 bases between. Germline V gene data show CDR1 as DFQATT and CDR2 as SNEGSKA (reference sequence). The CDR3, as DNA: TGCAGTGCTAGAGATCCCCGATCGGGAGATCAGCCCCAGCATTTT. It codes for CSARDPRSGDQPQHF.

The CDR3: CSVGPRVSGTEAFF. CDR3 coding DNA: TGCAGCGTGGGGCCTCGAGTTAGCGGCACTGAAGCTTTCTTT. The V call is TRBV29-1, the J call TRBJ1-1; weak D call: TRBD1 (5 bases). Germline V CDR1 and CDR2: SQVTM, ANQGSEA. This CDR3 contains 14 residues. The V end was cut by 6 bases, the J end by 4 bases, with 18 bases between.

This clonotype was counted a few times. The gene calls are TRBV7-2 and TRBJ2-3; D is unresolved. The germline CDR1 and CDR2 sequences are SGHTA and FQGNSA. Trimming took 4 bases from V and 2 from J, leaving 7 bases between them. The CDR3 has 13 amino acids. The CDR3 protein is CASSSKATDTQYF. The CDR3 DNA reads as TGTGCCAGCAGCTCAAAAGCCACAGATACGCAGTATTTT.

The chain employs TRBV27 and TRBJ1-1; D is undetermined. CDR1 is MNHEY, CDR2 SMNVEV, per germline (reference sequence). The CDR3 is made up of 14 amino acids. V dropped 1 base and J dropped 1 base, with 7 bases sitting between them. The DNA for the CDR3 is TGTGCCAGCAGTTTATTGGGGAGGAACACTGAAGCTTTCTTT. It yields the protein CASSLLGRNTEAFF.

The chain recombines TRBV20-1 with TRBJ2-4; TRBD1 matches at 11 bases. V shed 6 bases, J shed 3 bases, and the junction held 4 bases outside the gene matches. Germline V gene data show CDR1 as DFQATT and CDR2 as SNEGSKA (reference sequence). The CDR3 runs 14 residues. CDR3 sequence reads: CSAAGTGGKNIQYF. In DNA form, the CDR3 reads TGCAGTGCGGCCGGGACAGGGGGCAAAAACATTCAGTACTTC.

This clonotype was recorded many times. The chain carries TRBV5-1 and TRBJ2-3; D uncertain. CDR1 SGHRS and CDR2 YFSETQ come from the germline V gene. Trimming stripped 0 bases from V and 4 bases from J, with 6 bases between. The CDR3 is 13 residues long. The CDR3 bases are TGCGCCAGCAGCTTGGCAGGTGCAGATACGCAGTATTTT. Its protein product is CASSLAGADTQYF.

This clonotype was found once. This chain connects TRBV5-1 to TRBJ2-3, with 13 bases lining up with TRBD2. V lost 4 bases and J lost 1; bases outside the gene matches: 3. Germline CDR1 is SGHRS and CDR2 is YFSETQ. This CDR3 region has 16 residues. CDR3 region: CASSGGLAGGTDTQYF. The DNA of the CDR3 is TGCGCCAGCAGCGGAGGACTAGCGGGGGGCACAGATACGCAGTATTTT.

V is TRBV5-1 and J is TRBJ2-5; the D gene is possibly TRBD1 (7 bases). V was pared by 4 bases and J by 1 base, with 11 bases between. CDR1 and CDR2 (germline): SGHRS, YFSETQ. The CDR3 runs to 14 residues. This CDR3 is CASSAGQIQETQYF. DNA of the CDR3: TGCGCCAGCAGCGCGGGACAGATCCAAGAGACCCAGTACTTC.

The rearrangement links TRBV12-3 or TRBV12-4 to TRBJ2-3, with 9 positions matching TRBD2. This CDR3 comprises 15 residues. With V trimmed by 5 bases and J by 5 bases, 8 bases remained unmatched. The CDR3 nucleotides are TGTGCCAGCAGTGCGGGGGGGCCCTCACGAGATACGCAGTATTTT. Protein: CASSAGGPSRDTQYF.

On this clonotype: This sequence may be a read error, since a much larger clone differs from it by one base. This chain links TRBV4-2 with TRBJ2-7; no firm D call. V lost 2 bases to trimming and J lost 0 bases, with 11 bases between them. The CDR3 has 15 residues. CDR1 and CDR2 (germline): LGHNA, YNFKEQ. CDR3 sequence reads: CASSQSAVSSYEQYF. The CDR3 region has the DNA TGTGCCAGCAGCCAATCGGCGGTGAGCTCCTACGAGCAGTACTTC.

J is TRBJ2-5 and V is TRBV20-1, with D perhaps TRBD1 or TRBD2 (6 bases each). Trimming shortened V by 5 bases and J by 5 bases, and 15 bases separated the two germline ends. This CDR3 has 13 residues. The germline CDR1 and CDR2 sequences are DFQATT and SNEGSKA (reference sequence). The CDR3 nucleotides read TGCAGTGCTCCCGAAGGGGGGATGGAGACCCAGTACTTC. It encodes CSAPEGGMETQYF.

The chain employs TRBV5-5 and TRBJ2-1; D is ambiguous. The CDR3 totals 13 residues. Trimming left V 0 bases short and J 9 bases short, with 10 bases between. Germline CDR1 SGHKS, CDR2 YYEKEE (reference sequence). CDR3: CASSLDGSGEQFF. The CDR3 coding sequence is TGTGCCAGCAGCTTGGATGGGTCGGGTGAGCAGTTCTTC.

The rearrangement uses TRBV12-3 or TRBV12-4 and TRBJ2-5; D not certain. The DNA end is more similar to TRBJ2-7, so the J call may be wrong. The CDR3 spans 14 residues. The CDR3 loop reads CASSWSGWDYEQYF. The CDR3 DNA sequence: TGTGCCAGCAGTTGGTCCGGGTGGGACTACGAGCAGTACTTC.

The gene calls are TRBV2 and TRBJ2-7; D perhaps matches TRBD1 (7 bases). The V end lost 6 bases, the J end lost 3 bases, and 12 bases lay between the germline ends. There are 13 residues in the CDR3. Germline V gives CDR1 SNHLY, CDR2 FYNNEI. The CDR3 sequence: CASRRDRNYEQYF. The CDR3 DNA follows: TGTGCCAGCAGGCGGGACAGAAACTACGAGCAGTACTTC.

In this sample, this clonotype turned up a few times. The chain couples TRBV11-2 to TRBJ1-2, with D perhaps matching TRBD1 (5 bases). The CDR3 sequence is 13 residues long. From germline, CDR1 is SGHAT and CDR2 FQNNGV. Trimming pared 5 bases from V and 8 bases from J, leaving 15 bases between. The CDR3 loop reads CASSRDRPSGYTF. CDR3 coding DNA: TGTGCCAGCAGCCGGGACCGACCTAGCGGCTACACCTTC.

V is TRBV6-1 and J is TRBJ2-7, with D maybe TRBD1 (6 bases). The CDR3 runs 14 residues. The germline CDR1 and CDR2 sequences are MNHNS and SASEGT. The V end was cut by 11 bases, the J end by 0 bases, with 17 bases between. The CDR3 coding sequence is TGTGCCGCCAGATGGGGGACACTCTCCTACGAGCAGTACTTC. This translates into CAARWGTLSYEQYF.

The V call is TRBV5-1, the J call TRBJ2-5; the match to TRBD1 covers 10 bases. Per germline, CDR1 SGHRS and CDR2 YFSETQ. The junction had 3 bases not matched to a gene; V was cut back by 4 bases and J by 3 bases. The CDR3 consists of 14 residues. The CDR3 coding sequence is TGCGCCAGCAGCGCCGGACAGGGGGAAGAGACCCAGTACTTC. Protein: CASSAGQGEETQYF.

The chain couples TRBV27 to TRBJ2-7; D unclear. V lost 6 bases, J lost 5 bases, and 17 bases lay in between. The CDR3 is 14 amino acids. Germline lookup yields CDR1 MNHEY and CDR2 SMNVEV (reference sequence). CDR3 region: CASRAWVGLDEQYF. The CDR3 nucleotides are TGTGCCAGCAGGGCTTGGGTCGGTTTGGACGAGCAGTACTTC.

This clonotype was observed a few times. The chain joins TRBV12-3 or TRBV12-4 to TRBJ2-7, with D perhaps matching TRBD1 or TRBD2 (5 bases each). The V end lost 3 bases, the J end lost 0 bases, and 15 bases lay between the germline ends. CDR3 length: 16 amino acids. CDR3 loop: CASSFGEGRGSYEQYF. Here the CDR3 DNA reads TGTGCCAGCAGTTTCGGTGAGGGACGAGGCTCCTACGAGCAGTACTTC.

This clonotype was counted between two and nine times. V usage is TRBV7-2 and J usage is TRBJ2-1; D gene ambiguous. Germline V lookup: CDR1 SGHTA, CDR2 FQGNSA. There are 16 residues in the CDR3. Trimming left V 0 bases short and J 0 bases short, with 9 bases between. The CDR3 loop reads CASSLAGKLSYNEQFF. The DNA of the CDR3 is TGTGCCAGCAGCTTAGCGGGGAAACTCTCCTACAATGAGCAGTTCTTC.

The sample holds a few counts of this clonotype. The rearrangement links TRBV3-1 to TRBJ2-6; D gene unclear. The germline V and J ends were trimmed by 1 base and 0 bases, with 7 bases remaining between them. The CDR3 extends over 16 amino acids. Germline loops: CDR1 LGHDT, CDR2 YNNKEL (reference sequence). The CDR3, as DNA: TGTGCCAGCAGCCAAGTTCCGCGCTCTGGGGCCAACGTCCTGACTTTC. It yields the protein CASSQVPRSGANVLTF.

The chain uses TRBV6-5 and TRBJ2-5, with 10 bases lining up with TRBD2. Germline V CDR1 and CDR2: MNHEY, SVGAGI. The V gene end was trimmed by 4 bases and the J gene end by 3 bases; junction bases not matched to a gene: 8. CDR3 length: 16 residues. This CDR3 reads CASSSKGLAIKETQYF. The CDR3 coding sequence is TGTGCCAGCAGTTCCAAGGGACTAGCGATTAAAGAGACCCAGTACTTC.

The gene calls are TRBV6-6 and TRBJ2-3, with 15 positions matching TRBD2. Germline loops: CDR1 MNHNY, CDR2 SVGAGI (reference sequence). This CDR3 region has 15 residues. Trimming took 9 bases from V and 6 from J; bases not matched to a gene: 7. CDR3 loop: CASAPGLAGGDTQYF. Here the CDR3 DNA reads TGTGCCAGTGCACCGGGACTAGCGGGGGGTGATACGCAGTATTTT.

This clonotype has only one observation. The J gene is TRBJ1-5, the V gene TRBV15; D is unclear. This CDR3 has 14 amino acids. CDR1 LNHNV and CDR2 YYDKDF come from the germline V gene (reference sequence). Trimming pared 1 base from V and 7 bases from J, leaving 11 bases between. CDR3 region: CATSRAEGAQPQHF. CDR3 sequence (DNA): TGTGCCACCAGCAGAGCTGAGGGCGCGCAGCCCCAGCATTTT.

This chain links TRBV20-1 with TRBJ2-1; D is perhaps TRBD1 (6 bases). V lost 6 bases and J 1 base, leaving 16 bases between the germline ends. Germline CDR1 and CDR2: DFQATT and SNEGSKA (reference sequence). The CDR3 is 15 residues long. The CDR3 here is CSAPGAILSYNEQFF. The CDR3 DNA reads TGCAGTGCCCCAGGGGCAATATTATCCTACAATGAGCAGTTCTTC.